This TCR beta chain was identified during a study of response to subunit inactivated influenza vaccine. This clonotype was counted only a few times. MiXCR was run by TCRdb on the RT-PCR reads, yielding one entry per CDR3 protein. In the table there are under 500,000 distinct CDR3 sequences, approximately 10% of which are singletons. Germline assignment: CDR1 DFQATT and CDR2 SNEGSKA (reference sequence). Trimming removed 3 bases at V and 1 base at J, with 10 bases between. This CDR3 is 13 amino acids long. The chain links TRBV20-1 to TRBJ2-7; no clear D gene. The source of this sequence is a man aged 45-65 years who received an inactivated influenza vaccine. Source: PBMCs from blood, taken about 40 days after vaccination. DNA of the CDR3: TGCAGTGCTAGCGGTTTCAGGTCCTACGAGCAGTACTTC. Translation gives CSASGFRSYEQYF.